This entry lists 14 T cell receptor beta chains sequenced from one sample in a study of blood T cell repertoires in COVID-19. Sequenced by immunoSEQ multiplex PCR; TCRdb stores in-frame clones only, minus some. The data show about 310,000 clones, with about nine tenths seen just once and about 2.5% held by the top ten. The specimen sequenced was peripheral blood. The receptors were gathered from a man aged 18-30 years with active or convalescent COVID-19.

This chain joins TRBV5-3 and TRBJ2-1, with 8 bases identical to TRBD2. TRBV5-3 is annotated as an ORF whose role is uncertain. The CDR3 runs to 15 residues. V dropped 7 bases and J dropped 1; count of bases not matched to a gene: 7. The CDR3 here is CARLEREGSYNEQFF. DNA for the CDR3: TGTGCCAGATTGGAACGGGAGGGATCCTACAATGAGCAGTTCTTC.

The chain links TRBV9 to TRBJ1-2, with unresolved D. V lost 9 bases to trimming and J lost 8 bases, with 14 bases between them. Looked up from germline, CDR1 is SGDLS and CDR2 is YYNGEE. CDR3 length equals 11 residues. For the CDR3, the DNA is TGTGCCACATTTGACGGGGAAGGCTACACCTTC. Its translation is CATFDGEGYTF.

The rearrangement joins TRBV5-5 to TRBJ2-2, with D maybe TRBD2 (6 bases). Per germline, CDR1 SGHKS and CDR2 YYEKEE (reference sequence). The V gene lost 0 bases and the J gene lost 4 bases, with 10 bases spanning the gap. CDR3 length: 15 residues. The CDR3 sequence is CASSLGQGLTGELFF. The CDR3 nucleotides are TGTGCCAGCAGCTTGGGGCAGGGACTCACCGGGGAGCTGTTTTTT.

CDR3 sequence (DNA): TGCAGCGTTGGGACTAGCTCCTACGAGCAGTACTTC. This translates into CSVGTSSYEQYF. The chain carries TRBV29-1 and TRBJ2-7; 7 bases line up with TRBD2. Germline V CDR1 and CDR2: SQVTM, ANQGSEA. This CDR3 contains 12 residues. The V segment lost 4 bases and the J segment 0 bases; nucleotides outside the gene matches: 0.

The chain uses TRBV7-4 and TRBJ1-2; 9 nucleotides align to TRBD1. The CDR3 covers 15 residues. The germline V gene encodes CDR1 SGHVT and CDR2 SQSDAQ. The trim removed 5 bases at V and 0 bases at J, leaving 4 bases unmatched. In DNA form, the CDR3 reads TGTGCCAGCAGCCCGTGGGACAGGGCTAACTATGGCTACACCTTC. It is translated as CASSPWDRANYGYTF.

The chain recombines TRBV6-5 with TRBJ2-2; 8 nucleotides align to TRBD2. From germline, CDR1 is MNHEY and CDR2 SVGAGI. The CDR3 has 16 residues. V lost 2 bases to trimming and J lost 4 bases; unmatched junction nucleotides: 6. CDR3 nucleotide sequence: TGTGCCAGCAGTTACCACGGACTAGCCGTCACCGGGGAGCTGTTTTTT. This codes for CASSYHGLAVTGELFF.

The J gene is TRBJ1-2, the V gene TRBV3-1 (or the pseudogene TRBV3-2); D is unresolved. Germline CDR1 LGHDT, CDR2 YNNKEL (reference sequence). V was pared by 4 bases and J by 2 bases, with 8 bases between. The CDR3 extends over 13 amino acids. CDR3 in amino acids: CASSLSLNYGYTF. Written as DNA, the CDR3 is TGTGCCAGCAGCCTATCCCTGAACTATGGCTACACCTTC.

The chain combines TRBV6-5 with TRBJ2-3; 11 bases map to TRBD2. After removal of 3 bases from V and 4 bases from J, the junction contained 6 bases not matched to a gene. The CDR3 runs to 16 residues. The germline gives CDR1 MNHEY, CDR2 SVGAGI. The CDR3 loop reads CASSYRLAGNADTQYF. DNA for the CDR3: TGTGCCAGCAGTTATCGACTAGCGGGGAATGCAGATACGCAGTATTTT.

The chain employs TRBV20-1 and TRBJ1-2, with TRBD1 identical over 7 bases. This CDR3 is 13 amino acids long. CDR1 and CDR2 (germline): DFQATT, SNEGSKA (reference sequence). V lost 3 bases, J lost 4 bases, and 5 bases stayed unmatched. This chain's CDR3 is CSASQGDGYGYTF. In DNA, the CDR3 is TGCAGTGCTAGTCAGGGGGACGGCTATGGCTACACCTTC.

The chain joins TRBV7-9 to TRBJ1-6; 10 bases match TRBD1. Trimming took 1 base from V and 11 from J; bases not matched to a gene: 2. The CDR3 length is 14 residues. The germline gives CDR1 SEHNR, CDR2 FQNEAQ (reference sequence). Written as DNA, the CDR3 is TGTGCCAGCAGCTTAGGACAGGGGGCGGCACCCCTCCACTTT. It encodes CASSLGQGAAPLHF.

In the case of this clone: This CDR3 is also generated by other DNA sequences in the sample. The V and J genes are TRBV11-3 and TRBJ2-1, with TRBD2 identical over 8 bases. Germline lookup yields CDR1 SGHNT and CDR2 YENEEA. The length of the CDR3 is 15 residues. Losses at the gene ends were 5 bases for V and 9 bases for J; bases not matched to a gene: 12. The DNA of the CDR3 is TGTGCCAGCAGCCGGGGGGGGGCGGCGCGGGGTGAGCAGTTCTTC. Its translation is CASSRGGAARGEQFF.

The chain employs TRBV18 and TRBJ2-1; TRBD2 matches 9 bases. The J segment lost 5 bases and the V segment lost 4 bases, leaving 6 bases of the junction unmatched. The CDR3 spans 15 residues. Germline V CDR1 and CDR2: KGHSH, LQKENI. CDR3 DNA: TGTGCCAGCTCACAAACTAGCGGGCTGGACAATGAGCAGTTCTTC. Translated: CASSQTSGLDNEQFF.

This clone was counted between two and nine times. The chain uses TRBV6-5 and TRBJ2-2; TRBD1 matches at 8 bases. From germline, CDR1 is MNHEY and CDR2 SVGAGI. V gave up 7 bases and J gave up 6 bases; unmatched junction bases: 10. CDR3 length: 15 residues. The CDR3 reads CASTSNRGAAGELFF. The CDR3 nucleotides read TGTGCCAGCACCTCGAACAGGGGGGCCGCCGGGGAGCTGTTTTTT.

The V call is TRBV5-1, the J call TRBJ1-2; 7 bases match TRBD1. Germline V gene sequence: CDR1 SGHRS, CDR2 YFSETQ. This CDR3 comprises 14 residues. V was pared by 4 bases and J by 0 bases, with 3 bases of the junction left unmatched. CDR3 nucleotide sequence: TGCGCCAGCAGCCAGGGGACAGCTAACTATGGCTACACCTTC. It codes for CASSQGTANYGYTF.